Listed here are 15 T cell receptor beta chains from one sample, sequenced in a study of response to subunit inactivated influenza vaccine. Using its own MiXCR run on the RT-PCR reads, TCRdb lists one record per CDR3 protein. Among some 300,000 distinct CDR3 sequences listed, roughly 22% were seen once. This material consisted of PBMCs from blood, taken 21 months after vaccination. These receptors all stem from a man aged 50-75 years who received an inactivated influenza vaccine.

The V gene is TRBV7-8, the J gene TRBJ2-2; D may be TRBD2 (5 bases). V dropped 2 bases and J dropped 1 base, with 8 bases sitting between them. The CDR3 length is 15 residues. Germline V CDR1 and CDR2: SGHVS, FQNEAQ. The CDR3 loop reads CASSLHRGNTGELFF. CDR3 bases: TGTGCCAGCAGCTTACACCGGGGGAACACCGGGGAGCTGTTTTTT. The full variable domain, with the rest looked up from reference TRBV7-8 and TRBJ2-2, is GAGVSQSPRYKVAKRGQDVALRCDPISGHVSLFWYQQALGQGPEFLTYFQNEAQLDKSGLPSDRFFAERPEGSVSTLKIQRTQQEDSAVYLCASSLHRGNTGELFFGEGSRLTVL.

This clonotype has at least ten counts. The V gene is TRBV29-1, the J gene TRBJ1-2, with 9 bases matching TRBD1. The CDR3 is 11 amino acids. CDR1 is SQVTM, CDR2 ANQGSEA, per germline. Here the CDR3 reads CIWTGADGYTF. DNA of the CDR3: TGCATCTGGACAGGGGCGGATGGCTACACCTTC.

This clonotype was picked up a small number of times. This rearrangement joins TRBV18 to TRBJ1-1, with 8 nucleotides matching TRBD1. V lost 4 bases to trimming and J lost 3 bases; unmatched junction nucleotides: 7. Germline V CDR1 and CDR2: KGHSH, LQKENI. The length of the CDR3 is 15 residues. The chain's CDR3 is CASSLDRGRYTEAFF. The DNA of the CDR3 is TGTGCCAGCTCACTAGACAGGGGCCGGTACACTGAAGCTTTCTTT.

The sample holds a few counts of this clonotype. The chain carries TRBV7-6 and TRBJ2-1; D is uncertain. V was trimmed by 2 bases and J by 0 bases, leaving 14 bases between them. CDR1 is SGHVS, CDR2 FNYEAQ, per germline. The CDR3 is 17 amino acids. The CDR3 DNA sequence: TGTGCCAGCAGCTTACCCTCGGTCTTGAGCTCCTACAATGAGCAGTTCTTC. This codes for CASSLPSVLSSYNEQFF.

The V and J genes are TRBV10-3 and TRBJ2-7, with D unresolved. Germline V CDR1 and CDR2: ENHRY, SYGVKD. With 9 bases removed from V and 2 bases from J, the gap between germline ends came to 11 bases. CDR3 length: 12 residues. The CDR3 DNA is TGTGCCATAGGAATAAGTCCCTACGAGCAGTACTTC. Translating it yields CAIGISPYEQYF.

This chain links TRBV9 with TRBJ2-1, with a possible D match to TRBD2 (6 bases). The V end lost 4 bases, the J end lost 4 bases, and 18 bases lay between the germline ends. Germline V gene sequence: CDR1 SGDLS, CDR2 YYNGEE. This CDR3 has 16 residues. CDR3 loop: CASSFSSRSGYNEQFF. The CDR3 region has the DNA TGTGCCAGCAGCTTCAGTAGCCGTAGCGGATACAATGAGCAGTTCTTC.

The chain employs TRBV11-2 and TRBJ1-1; D is perhaps TRBD1 (6 bases). Germline CDR1 and CDR2: SGHAT and FQNNGV. V was shortened by 2 bases and J by 0 bases, with 16 bases between the two germline ends. The CDR3 length is 17 residues. The DNA for the CDR3 is TGTGCCAGCAGCTTATCCAGGGGAGCTACCATGAACACTGAAGCTTTCTTT. Protein product: CASSLSRGATMNTEAFF.

V usage is TRBV5-1 and J usage is TRBJ2-2; D perhaps matches TRBD1 (6 bases). This CDR3 contains 15 residues. The germline gives CDR1 SGHRS, CDR2 YFSETQ. V dropped 2 bases and J dropped 7 bases, with 15 bases sitting between them. The CDR3 nucleotides read TGCGCCAGCAGCTTATCCGGGACAAAGGTCGGGGAGCTGTTTTTT. It is translated as CASSLSGTKVGELFF.

The J gene is TRBJ2-1, the V gene TRBV12-3 or TRBV12-4, with TRBD2 identical over 12 bases. The length of the CDR3 is 18 residues. V shed 1 base and J 9 bases; nucleotides not matched to a gene: 13. CDR3 DNA: TGTGCCAGCAGTTTAGGTCTAGCGGGGGGGCCTACCGCTGGTGAGCAGTTCTTC. As protein: CASSLGLAGGPTAGEQFF.

This clonotype was found many times. The rearrangement links TRBV9 to TRBJ1-2, with no clear D. The CDR3 extends over 13 amino acids. V lost 0 bases, J lost 8 bases, and 11 bases lay in between. CDR1 and CDR2 from the germline V gene are SGDLS and YYNGEE. Written as DNA, the CDR3 is TGTGCCAGCAGCGTAGAAGGAGTCGGAGGCTACACCTTC. The encoded protein is CASSVEGVGGYTF.

This clonotype occurred a few times. The chain combines TRBV6-2 or TRBV6-3 with TRBJ2-7; D possibly corresponds to TRBD2 (6 bases). The CDR3 has 14 residues. CDR1 MNHEY and CDR2 SVGEGT come from the germline V gene. Deletions cut 4 bases from V and 3 bases from J, with 13 bases between. CDR3 DNA sequence: TGTGCCAGCAGTTTCCTTAGCGGCGGCTACGAGCAGTACTTC. Residues: CASSFLSGGYEQYF.

The rearrangement joins TRBV29-1 to TRBJ2-5, with D perhaps TRBD1 (7 bases). Looked up from germline, CDR1 is SQVTM and CDR2 is ANQGSEA. V lost 8 bases to trimming and J lost 5 bases, with 18 bases between them. This CDR3 is 13 amino acids long. CDR3 DNA sequence: TGCAGCACGATCCAGGGGGGAAGTGAGACCCAGTACTTC. This codes for CSTIQGGSETQYF.

CDR3 region: CSARGKTGSYEQYF. The CDR3 DNA reads as TGCAGTGCTAGGGGGAAGACAGGCTCCTACGAGCAGTACTTC. This chain uses TRBV20-1 with TRBJ2-7; D might be TRBD1 (6 bases). The V end was cut by 3 bases, the J end by 0 bases, with 12 bases between. Germline V gene data show CDR1 as DFQATT and CDR2 as SNEGSKA (reference sequence). The CDR3 covers 14 residues.

A remark on this clonotype: The conserved phenylalanine or tryptophan normally closing the CDR3 is absent here, so this likely arose from a read error. This chain joins TRBV5-4 and TRBJ2-7; tentatively, D is TRBD1 or TRBD2 (5 bases each). There are 13 residues in the CDR3. V gave up 6 bases and J gave up 5 bases, with 15 bases separating them. Germline lookup yields CDR1 SGHNT and CDR2 YYREEE (reference sequence). In DNA, the CDR3 is TGTGCCAGCACCGGGATGGGGGACCACGAGCAGTACTCC. Amino acids: CASTGMGDHEQYS.

In this sample, this clonotype turned up a few times. This clone may be a read error of a much larger clone one base away. The J gene is TRBJ2-5, the V gene TRBV5-1; D might be TRBD2 (6 bases). Germline CDR1 is SGHRS and CDR2 is YFSETQ. The CDR3 has 16 amino acids. CDR3 in amino acids: CASSLGSGSNQGTQYF. The CDR3 DNA follows: TGCGCCAGCAGCTTGGGAAGCGGGTCTAACCAAGGGACCCAGTACTTC.